This T cell receptor (beta chain) was identified during a study of Ad26.COV2.S vaccination and SARS-CoV-2 variants. The assay was immunoSEQ multiplex PCR, and TCRdb's table has in-frame clones only and misses some. This table holds about 400,000 clones, approximately 90% found once. Study-level findings and limits: Those who received vaccine or placebo ended up with similar non-spike TCR breadth.

The CDR3 contains 16 residues. Germline CDR1 reads SGHRS; CDR2 reads YFSETQ. J gave up 0 bases and V 6 bases, and 12 bases lay outside the gene matches. Treatment described: about 20 received Ad26.COV2.S at low or high dose, single or two shots; roughly five received placebo; per-sample allocation not given. Each sample was drawn 63 days after the first injection (of vaccine or placebo). In the case of this clone: Its antigen is unidentified.

The clonotype originates from a person between 18 and 59 years old who received the Ad26.COV2.S COVID-19 vaccine or a placebo. V usage is TRBV5-1 and J usage is TRBJ2-7, with 7 bases identical to TRBD2. Sequencing was performed on peripheral blood, taken in a trial of Ad26.COV2.S vaccine versus placebo. The CDR3 sequence is CASNAGGTKTSYEQYF. In DNA form, the CDR3 reads TGCGCCAGCAACGCCGGCGGGACTAAGACCTCCTACGAGCAGTACTTC. The full variable domain, completed using reference TRBV5-1 and TRBJ2-7, is KAGVTQTPRYLIKTRGQQVTLSCSPISGHRSVSWYQQTPGQGLQFLFEYFSETQRNKGNFPGRFSGRQFSNSRSEMNVSTLELGDSALYLCASNAGGTKTSYEQYFGPGTRLTVT.